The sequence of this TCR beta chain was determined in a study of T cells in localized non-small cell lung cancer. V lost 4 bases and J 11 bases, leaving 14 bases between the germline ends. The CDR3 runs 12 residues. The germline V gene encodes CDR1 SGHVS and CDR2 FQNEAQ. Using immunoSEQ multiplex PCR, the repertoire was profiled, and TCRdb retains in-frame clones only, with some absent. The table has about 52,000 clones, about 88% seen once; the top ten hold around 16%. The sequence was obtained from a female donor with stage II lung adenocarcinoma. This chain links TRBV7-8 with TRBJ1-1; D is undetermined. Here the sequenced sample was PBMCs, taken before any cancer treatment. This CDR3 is CASSSGVQEAFF. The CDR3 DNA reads TGTGCCAGCAGCTCCGGGGTTCAGGAGGCTTTCTTT.